The 9 T cell receptor beta chains presented below share a single source sample, sequenced in a study of identical twins. Each CDR3 protein gets one entry after TCRdb re-called the 5' RACE reads with MiXCR. The data contain approximately 220,000 distinct CDR3 sequences, roughly 7.5% of them seen just once; the ten biggest clones take up less than 2%. These same data were also listed under a study on yellow fever vaccine responses in identical twins.

The sample comprised memory (CD45RO+) T cells sorted from blood. These receptors originate from a woman younger than 35 in good health.

V gene TRBV4-2 combines with J gene TRBJ1-2; D uncertain. This CDR3 region has 13 residues. The ends were cut back, 5 bases at V and 0 bases at J, with 7 bases in the middle. Germline V CDR1 and CDR2: LGHNA, YNFKEQ. Here the CDR3 DNA reads TGTGCCAGCAGCGATAAAACTAACTATGGCTACACCTTC. It is translated as CASSDKTNYGYTF.

The chain links TRBV6-5 to TRBJ2-5; D gene unclear. V shed 4 bases and J shed 7 bases, with 13 bases lying between them. The CDR3 is 13 amino acids. In germline, CDR1 is MNHEY, CDR2 SVGAGI. CDR3 bases: TGTGCCAGCAGTTCCTCTTCGTGGGTGACCCAGTACTTC. The encoded protein is CASSSSSWVTQYF.

This clonotype came up a few times. Germline and junction disagree at one end, which may indicate a read error. The chain joins TRBV15 to TRBJ2-1, with unresolved D. CDR3 size: 15 residues. Looked up from germline, CDR1 is LNHNV and CDR2 is YYDKDF (reference sequence). For the CDR3, the DNA is TGTGCCACCAGCGGAGAAACCCGGCGGACCAATGAGCAGTTCTTC. Encoded protein: CATSGETRRTNEQFF. Together with reference TRBV15 and TRBJ2-1, the CDR3 gives the full variable domain: DAMVIQNPRYQVTQFGKPVTLSCSQTLNHNVMYWYQQKSSQAPKLLFHYYDKDFNNEADTPDNFQSRRPNTSFCFLDIRSPGLGDTAMYLCATSGETRRTNEQFFGPGTRLTVL.

This chain uses TRBV12-3 or TRBV12-4 with TRBJ2-3; 8 positions agree with TRBD2. The CDR3 extends over 15 amino acids. The ends lost 6 bases at V and 2 bases at J; junction bases unmatched: 7. The CDR3 loop reads CASRRSGGATDTQYF. The CDR3, as DNA: TGTGCCAGCAGACGGAGCGGGGGAGCCACAGATACGCAGTATTTT.

A remark on this clonotype: Possible read error: a much larger clone is one base away. The J gene is TRBJ2-1, the V gene TRBV25-1; tentative D call: TRBD2 (7 bases). Between the trimmed V and J ends, which lost 5 bases and 14 bases, there was a span of 16 bases. Germline V gene sequence: CDR1 MGHDK, CDR2 SYGVNS. This CDR3 spans 12 amino acids. The CDR3: CASSRGAGAEFF. CDR3 DNA sequence: TGTGCCAGCAGTAGAGGTGCGGGGGCCGAGTTCTTC.

The chain combines TRBV20-1 with TRBJ1-2; D ambiguous. Germline V gene lookup returns CDR1 DFQATT and CDR2 SNEGSKA (reference sequence). V dropped 1 base and J dropped 2 bases, with 5 bases sitting between them. The CDR3 runs 12 residues. The CDR3 protein is CSARGGNYGYTF. For the CDR3, the DNA is TGCAGTGCTAGAGGAGGGAACTATGGCTACACCTTC.

This clonotype has at least ten counts. The V call is TRBV24-1, the J call TRBJ2-1; 11 bases are shared with TRBD1. Germline values: CDR1 KGHDR, CDR2 SFDVKD. The CDR3 totals 20 residues. Trimming removed 5 bases from V and 0 bases from J; junction bases left unmatched: 14. CDR3 protein: CATSGPPGQGDFSSYNEQFF. The CDR3 DNA reads as TGTGCCACCAGTGGACCTCCGGGACAGGGGGATTTTAGCTCCTACAATGAGCAGTTCTTC.

This clonotype was counted ten times or more. This CDR3 reads CASSPDRTLAKNIQYF. The CDR3 region has the DNA TGTGCCAGCAGCCCCGACAGAACTCTAGCCAAAAACATTCAGTACTTC. This chain connects TRBV12-3 or TRBV12-4 to TRBJ2-4, with TRBD1 as a possible D gene (5 bases). The CDR3 runs to 16 residues. V was pared by 6 bases and J by 0 bases, with 15 bases between.

The rearrangement joins TRBV20-1 to TRBJ2-3, with 13 bases that match TRBD2. The CDR3 has 19 amino acids. In germline, CDR1 is DFQATT, CDR2 SNEGSKA (reference sequence). V lost 3 bases, J lost 5 bases, and 17 bases stayed unmatched. The CDR3 DNA reads as TGCAGTGCTAGCGCCATAAACTTACTAGCGGGGGGGCCTGGAGATACGCAGTATTTT. It encodes CSASAINLLAGGPGDTQYF.